Listed below are T cell receptor beta chains from one sample, sequenced in a study of quantifying T cell responses using KT2 cells. From the UMI-ligation and nested PCR reads, TCRdb called clonotypes with MiXCR, one entry per CDR3 protein. Here the sample spans 31,000 or so distinct CDR3 sequences, about a tenth being singletons. The sequenced sample consisted of PBMCs spiked with cells of the T cell clone KT2. These receptor sequences come from a human donor. Each CDR3 is given with its conserved first and last residue. A D gene is named only where the DNA matches it firmly. Some rows have no size entry. The others give once, few or many, or a class for an expanded clone.

v_call	clone_size	j_call	d_call	cdr3_nt	cdr3_aa
TRBV28	-	TRBJ2-7	TRBD2	TGTGCCAGCAGAGCCACTAGCGGGGGCTCCTACGAGCAGTACTTC	CASRATSGGSYEQYF
TRBV18	-	TRBJ1-1	-	TGTGCCAGCTCGCTCACAGGTTTGCACACTGAAGCTTTCTTT	CASSLTGLHTEAFF
TRBV6-5	few	TRBJ1-2	-	TGTGCCAGCAGTTACTCGACGGGGGGCCACTATGGCTACACCTTC	CASSYSTGGHYGYTF
TRBV21-1	-	TRBJ1-6	-	TGTGCCAGCAGCAACGCACGACGATTTAATTCACCCCTCCACTTT	CASSNARRFNSPLHF
TRBV27	many	TRBJ1-5	TRBD1	TGTGCCAGCAGTTTCGACAGGGGGCTGGGACAGCCCCAGCATTTT	CASSFDRGLGQPQHF
TRBV11-2	many	TRBJ2-1	-	TGTGCCAGCAGCTTAGAATGGGGTGGGTATGAGCAGTTCTTC	CASSLEWGGYEQFF
TRBV20-1	many	TRBJ1-1	-	TGCAGTGCTAGACAGGGTTGGGCGACTGAAGCTTTCTTT	CSARQGWATEAFF
TRBV24-1	-	TRBJ2-2	-	TGTGCCACCTCCGGACGGAACACCGGGGAGCTGTTTTTT	CATSGRNTGELFF
TRBV11-1	few	TRBJ2-1	TRBD1	TGTGCCAGCAGCTTATCTAGTACAGGGGGGCAGTTCTTC	CASSLSSTGGQFF
TRBV7-6	-	TRBJ2-5	TRBD1	TGTGCCAGCAGCCTAAGCTCCGGGACAGGGGCAAAGACCCAGTACTTC	CASSLSSGTGAKTQYF
TRBV7-9	-	TRBJ1-1	-	TGTGCCAGCAGCTTAGGCGTTTTTCGGGGGCGCGGAAACACTGAAGCTTTCTTT	CASSLGVFRGRGNTEAFF
TRBV11-2	few	TRBJ1-2	-	TGTGCCAGCAGCTTACGCCGGGGGGTCTATGGCTACACCTTC	CASSLRRGVYGYTF
TRBV6-2/TRBV6-3	-	TRBJ1-1	TRBD1	TGTGCCAGCAGTCCGTGGGGACAGGGGAACACTGAAGCTTTCTTT	CASSPWGQGNTEAFF
TRBV6-5	many	TRBJ1-5	-	TGTGCCAGCAGTCCTAGGAGCAATCAGCCCCAGCATTTT	CASSPRSNQPQHF
TRBV2	many	TRBJ2-6	TRBD2	TGTGCCACCCGGGGACTAGGTCCTTCTGGGGCCAACGTCCTGACTTTC	CATRGLGPSGANVLTF
TRBV12-3/TRBV12-4	many	TRBJ2-7	TRBD2	TGTGCCAGCAGTCCCACCTTAGCGGGAGTCTACGAGCAGTACTTC	CASSPTLAGVYEQYF
TRBV12-3/TRBV12-4	few	TRBJ1-5	TRBD1	TGTGCCAGCAGTTTAACAGGGGATCAGCCCCAGCATTTT	CASSLTGDQPQHF
TRBV5-1	few	TRBJ2-3	TRBD1	TGCGCCAGCAGCTTGGCCTTGGACAGGGTTTTCGATTCCCAGTATTTT	CASSLALDRVFDSQYF
TRBV7-9	few	TRBJ1-5	-	TGTGCCAGCAGCTTAGAGGCCCAGCGGAGCAATCAGCCCCAGCATTTT	CASSLEAQRSNQPQHF
TRBV2	many	TRBJ1-5	-	TGTGCCAGCGGGGTTAGCAATCAGCCCCAGCATTTT	CASGVSNQPQHF
TRBV7-2	-	TRBJ2-7	-	TGTGCCAGCAGCTTTTCAGGGCTCTCATCCTACGAGCAGTACTTC	CASSFSGLSSYEQYF
TRBV3-1	few	TRBJ1-1	TRBD1	TGTGCCAGCAGCCAATCCGTTCTGACAGGGGGGTTTGAAGCTTTCTTT	CASSQSVLTGGFEAFF
TRBV5-1	few	TRBJ2-3	TRBD2	TGCGCCAGCAGCTTGGCGGGGGGACGTGGCACAGATACGCAGTATTTT	CASSLAGGRGTDTQYF
TRBV27	many	TRBJ2-3	-	TGTGCCAGCACGAGGTTAGGGCAGGGGACAGATACGCAGTATTTT	CASTRLGQGTDTQYF
TRBV11-1	-	TRBJ2-5	TRBD2	TGTGCCAGCAGCCCTGGGGAGCTGGCGGGAGGGTCGCAAGAGACCCAGTACTTC	CASSPGELAGGSQETQYF
TRBV2	-	TRBJ1-1	-	TGTGCCAGCCGTAGGGGGAACACTGAAGCTTTCTTT	CASRRGNTEAFF
TRBV7-9	many	TRBJ2-3	-	TGTGCCAGCAGCCGTGGCCGAACAGATACGCAGTATTTT	CASSRGRTDTQYF
TRBV27	-	TRBJ2-7	TRBD2	TGTGCCAGCAGTTTCAGCGGGACCGCCTACGAGCAGTACTTC	CASSFSGTAYEQYF
TRBV18	many	TRBJ1-1	-	TGTGCCAGCTCACGGGTTTGGGGGACTATGAACACTGAAGCTTTCTTT	CASSRVWGTMNTEAFF
TRBV12-3/TRBV12-4	-	TRBJ1-3	TRBD1	TGTGCCAGCCAAACTATAAACAGGGGGGCTGGAAACACCATATATTTT	CASQTINRGAGNTIYF
TRBV20-1	many	TRBJ1-1	-	TGCAGTGCTACCTCAGGGCCAACTGAAGCTTTCTTT	CSATSGPTEAFF
TRBV19	-	TRBJ1-1	-	TGTGCCAGTAGTATCAGGGACACTGAAGCTTTCTTT	CASSIRDTEAFF
TRBV29-1	many	TRBJ1-1	-	TGCAGCGTTGGGTCGATCGGGGAAGCTTTCTTT	CSVGSIGEAFF
TRBV14	-	TRBJ2-2	-	TGTGCCAGCAGCCCCGGCACCGGGGAGCTGTTTTTT	CASSPGTGELFF
TRBV27	few	TRBJ2-3	-	TGTGCCAGCAGCCAGCGCACAGATACGCAGTATTTT	CASSQRTDTQYF
TRBV6-1	many	TRBJ2-6	-	TGTGCCAGCAGTTGGGGGGCTTTTGGGGCCAACGTCCTGACTTTC	CASSWGAFGANVLTF
TRBV30	once	TRBJ1-2	-	TGTGCCTGGAGTGAACGAGGAGCGGTACGGGGCTACACCTTC	CAWSERGAVRGYTF
TRBV4-2	-	TRBJ2-5	-	TGTGCCAGCAGCCAAGAGCGCGCGCAAGAGACCCAGTACTTC	CASSQERAQETQYF
TRBV7-2	once	TRBJ2-1	TRBD2	TGTGCCAGCAGCTTAGAGGGACTAGCGGGAGGAGGTGAGCAGTTCTTC	CASSLEGLAGGGEQFF
TRBV3-1	few	TRBJ1-2	-	TGTGCCAGCAGCCAAGATGTCAGCCTTTATGGCTACACCTTC	CASSQDVSLYGYTF
TRBV5-6	-	TRBJ1-5	TRBD1	TGTGCCAGCAGCTTTCAGGGGGGACGCCAGCCCCAGCATTTT	CASSFQGGRQPQHF
TRBV5-1	-	TRBJ1-1	TRBD1	TGCGCCAGCAGCCCTGGGGACAGCTGGGGCACTGAAGCTTTCTTT	CASSPGDSWGTEAFF
TRBV5-1	many	TRBJ1-5	-	TGCGCCAGCAGCTTGGGGAGCAATCAGCCCCAGCATTTT	CASSLGSNQPQHF
TRBV5-5	-	TRBJ2-3	-	TGTGCCAGCAGCTTTGGGGGACCCTGGTCTAGCACAGATACGCAGTATTTT	CASSFGGPWSSTDTQYF
TRBV13	-	TRBJ1-4	TRBD1	TGTGCCAGCAGCTTCGACAGGGGGGAAAAACTGTTTTTT	CASSFDRGEKLFF
TRBV29-1	many	TRBJ2-7	TRBD1	TGCAGCGTTGAAGAGGGGGATTGGGGACAGGGCTACGAGCAGTACTTC	CSVEEGDWGQGYEQYF
TRBV18	few	TRBJ2-7	-	TGTGCCAGCTCACCACCGGGAGGCAGCTCCTACGAGCAGTACTTC	CASSPPGGSSYEQYF
TRBV12-3/TRBV12-4	medium-sized	TRBJ2-3	-	TGTGCCAGTATGGGAGATACGCAGTATTTT	CASMGDTQYF
TRBV28	-	TRBJ1-5	-	TGTGCCAGCAGTTTCATCGGGGTGGATCAGCCCCAGCATTTT	CASSFIGVDQPQHF
TRBV15	few	TRBJ1-5	-	TGTGCCACCAGCAAGACAGGTCCCCACAATCAGCCCCAGCATTTT	CATSKTGPHNQPQHF
TRBV12-3/TRBV12-4	-	TRBJ1-2	-	TGTGCCAGCAGTTTAGGGGGGAATGGCTACACCTTC	CASSLGGNGYTF
TRBV25-1	many	TRBJ2-7	-	TGTGCCAGCGGAGGACAGACAGGACTACCCTCCTACGAGCAGTACTTC	CASGGQTGLPSYEQYF
TRBV11-2	many	TRBJ1-5	-	TGTGCCAGCAGCTTAGAAGGAGATCAGCCCCAGCATTTT	CASSLEGDQPQHF